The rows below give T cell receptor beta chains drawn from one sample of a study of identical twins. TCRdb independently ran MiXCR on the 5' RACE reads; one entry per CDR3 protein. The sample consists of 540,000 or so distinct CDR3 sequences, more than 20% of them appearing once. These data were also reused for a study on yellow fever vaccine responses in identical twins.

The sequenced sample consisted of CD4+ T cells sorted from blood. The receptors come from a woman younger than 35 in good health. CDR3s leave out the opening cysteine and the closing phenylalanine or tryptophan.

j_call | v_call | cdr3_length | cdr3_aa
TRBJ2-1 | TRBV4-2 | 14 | ASSQESQTVYNEQF
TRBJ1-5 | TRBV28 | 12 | ASSLLQSNQPQH
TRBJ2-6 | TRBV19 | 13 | ASSIPGQGANVLT
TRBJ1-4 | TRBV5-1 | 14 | ASSLGRGIVDEKLF
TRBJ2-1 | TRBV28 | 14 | ASSLSSGGYYNEQF
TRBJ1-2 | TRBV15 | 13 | ATSREGGGIYGYT
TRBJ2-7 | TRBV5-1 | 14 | ASSLLLAGTGYEQY
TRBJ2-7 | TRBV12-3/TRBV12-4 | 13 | ASSRTGTGSYEQY
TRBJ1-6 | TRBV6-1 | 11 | ASSEVDISPLH
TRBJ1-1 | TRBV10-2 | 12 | ASYRGQVTTEAF
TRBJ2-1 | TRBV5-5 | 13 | ASRRGPIFYNEQF
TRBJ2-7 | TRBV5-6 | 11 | ASSLWTAYEQY
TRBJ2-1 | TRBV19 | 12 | ASSGTGAGYEQF
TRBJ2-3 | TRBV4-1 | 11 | ASSQPVPDTQY
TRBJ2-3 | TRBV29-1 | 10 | SVAVNTDTQY
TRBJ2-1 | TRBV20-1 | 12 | SAPDRGTNNEQF
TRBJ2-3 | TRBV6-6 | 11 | ASSDNRGNTQY
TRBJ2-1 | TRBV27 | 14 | ASSVTGGLSYNEQF
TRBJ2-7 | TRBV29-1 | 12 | SVVLAEVSYEQY
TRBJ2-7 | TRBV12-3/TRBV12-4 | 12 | ASSLLPTGGEQY
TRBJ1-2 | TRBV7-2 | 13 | ASSLGPAGGSGYT
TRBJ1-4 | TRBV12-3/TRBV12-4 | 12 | ASSLGQGGEKLF
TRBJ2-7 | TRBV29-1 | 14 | SVVLITGQGANEQY
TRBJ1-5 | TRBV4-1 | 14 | ASSQDGGYSNQPQH
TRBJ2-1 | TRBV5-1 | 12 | ASSLSASGDEQF
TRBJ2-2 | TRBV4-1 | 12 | ASSQPASTGELF
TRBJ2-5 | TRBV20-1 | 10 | SATWIQETQY
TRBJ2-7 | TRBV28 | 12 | ASSLSVTNYEQY
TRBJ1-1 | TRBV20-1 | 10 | SVPGRGTEAF
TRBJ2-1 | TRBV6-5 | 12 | ASSSVGPHNEQF
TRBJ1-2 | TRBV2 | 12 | ASNKQGSNYGYT
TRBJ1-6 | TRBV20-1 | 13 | SASVGGAHNSPLH
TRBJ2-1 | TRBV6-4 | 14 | ASRLRTSTHHNEQF
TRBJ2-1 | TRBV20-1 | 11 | SARVGLAGVVF
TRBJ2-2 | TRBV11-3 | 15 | ASSPGMRTTSTGELF
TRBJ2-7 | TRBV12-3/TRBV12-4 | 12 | ASSTSGRANEQY
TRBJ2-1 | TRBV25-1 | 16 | ASSEPHGEGGLYNEQF
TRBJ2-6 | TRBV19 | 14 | ASTRGGGAGANVLT
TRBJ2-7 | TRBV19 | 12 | ASTMTGGAYEQY
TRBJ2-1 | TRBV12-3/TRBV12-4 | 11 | ASRKSHFGEQF
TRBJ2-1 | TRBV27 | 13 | ASSRDRGVYNEQF
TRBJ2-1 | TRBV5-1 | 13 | ASSLTSGVSGEQF
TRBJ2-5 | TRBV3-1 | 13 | AAGASGGNQETQY
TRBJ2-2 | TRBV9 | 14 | ASSASSGGVTGELF
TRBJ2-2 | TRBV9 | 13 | ASSVDTAFTGELF
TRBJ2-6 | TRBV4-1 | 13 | ASSQEGYGANVLT
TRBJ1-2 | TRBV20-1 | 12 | SAPYGWGTQGYT
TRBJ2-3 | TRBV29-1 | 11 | SVVAGAGDTQY
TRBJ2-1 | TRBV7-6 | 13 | ASSLIAGQVDEQF
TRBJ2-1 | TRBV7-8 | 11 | ASSLAASHEQF